This TCR beta chain was sequenced during a study of blood T cell repertoires in COVID-19. Overall study: Samples representing acute and convalescent COVID-19 were sourced from the United States, Italy and Spain.

The repertoire was sequenced with immunoSEQ multiplex PCR; TCRdb's copy has only in-frame clones and lacks some. The data contain approximately 140,000 clones, around nine tenths of them singletons. This clonotype originated in a man aged 60 to 75 with active or convalescent COVID-19. The sequenced sample consisted of peripheral blood.

This CDR3 reads CASSLAFNYGYTF. The CDR3 DNA is TGCGCCAGCAGCCTGGCTTTCAACTATGGCTACACCTTC. V and J are TRBV4-1 and TRBJ1-2; D is unresolved. Trimming stripped 4 bases from V and 2 bases from J, with 8 bases between. CDR3 size: 13 residues. Germline CDR1 is MGHRA and CDR2 is YSYEKL.